This entry lists 20 T cell receptor beta chains sequenced from one sample in a study of response to subunit inactivated influenza vaccine. MiXCR was run by TCRdb on the RT-PCR reads, yielding one entry per CDR3 protein. The sample records about 500,000 distinct CDR3 sequences, 16% being singletons. This sample comprised CD4+ T cells sorted from PBMCs, obtained less than 30 months after vaccination. Every receptor here comes from a man aged 45-69 years who received an inactivated influenza vaccine.

This clonotype has just a few counts. The J gene is TRBJ2-3, the V gene TRBV7-2, with a weak D call TRBD2 (6 bases). The germline gives CDR1 SGHTA, CDR2 FQGNSA. This CDR3 has 14 amino acids. V lost 7 bases, J lost 3 bases, and 14 bases lay in between. CDR3 DNA sequence: TGTGCCAGCACCCTGACTAGGGCAACAGATACGCAGTATTTT. Amino acids: CASTLTRATDTQYF. The variable domain in full, with the rest retrieved from reference TRBV7-2 and TRBJ2-3, is GAGVSQSPSNKVTEKGKDVELRCDPISGHTALYWYRQSLGQGLEFLIYFQGNSAPDKSGLPSDRFSAERTGGSVSTLTIQRTQQEDSAVYLCASTLTRATDTQYFGPGTRLTVL.

This clonotype was detected once. The chain has TRBV2 and TRBJ1-6, with 8 bases fitting TRBD1. With V trimmed by 5 bases and J by 7 bases, 7 bases remained unmatched. CDR1 is SNHLY, CDR2 FYNNEI, per germline. This CDR3 is built from 15 residues. CDR3 region: CASSPDRGGNSPLHF. Written as DNA, the CDR3 is TGTGCCAGCAGTCCTGACAGGGGAGGCAATTCACCCCTCCACTTT.

This rearrangement joins TRBV2 to TRBJ2-7; 8 bases are shared with TRBD2. The ends lost 4 bases at V and 3 bases at J; junction bases unmatched: 2. Germline V gives CDR1 SNHLY, CDR2 FYNNEI. The CDR3 spans 13 residues. CDR3 sequence reads: CASSAGTSYEQYF. The CDR3 nucleotides read TGTGCCAGCAGTGCCGGGACTAGCTACGAGCAGTACTTC. Complete variable domain (other parts from reference TRBV2 and TRBJ2-7): EPEVTQTPSHQVTQMGQEVILRCVPISNHLYFYWYRQILGQKVEFLVSFYNNEISEKSEIFDDQFSVERPDGSNFTLKIRSTKLEDSAMYFCASSAGTSYEQYFGPGTRLTVT.

The chain carries TRBV10-3 and TRBJ2-3; TRBD2 aligns across 7 bases. The length of the CDR3 is 15 residues. Germline trimming cut 4 bases from V and 1 base from J; bases unmatched to any gene: 5. Germline V CDR1 and CDR2: ENHRY, SYGVKD. As DNA, the CDR3 is TGTGCCATCAGTGGGCCGCTAGCGGGCACAGATACGCAGTATTTT. It codes for CAISGPLAGTDTQYF.

This clonotype was seen more than once but under ten times. The rearrangement links TRBV30 to TRBJ1-4; D perhaps matches TRBD1 (6 bases). Germline V gives CDR1 GTSNPN, CDR2 SVGIG (reference sequence). V was trimmed by 3 bases and J by 5 bases, leaving 13 bases between them. CDR3 length: 14 amino acids. The CDR3: CAWSATQGNEKLFF. CDR3 nucleotide sequence: TGTGCCTGGAGCGCTACACAGGGAAATGAAAAACTGTTTTTT.

J is TRBJ1-1 and V is TRBV28, with D perhaps matching TRBD1 (5 bases). CDR3 length equals 14 residues. Germline V CDR1 and CDR2: MDHEN, SYDVKM. V was clipped by 1 base and J by 0 bases, with 6 bases between them. Written as DNA, the CDR3 is TGTGCCAGCAGTTTATACAGGATGAACACTGAAGCTTTCTTT. Protein: CASSLYRMNTEAFF.

The rearrangement joins TRBV12-3 or TRBV12-4 to TRBJ1-2; 11 bases fit TRBD1. There are 16 residues in the CDR3. Losses at the gene ends were 5 bases for V and 1 base for J; bases not matched to a gene: 6. The CDR3 nucleotides read TGTGCCAGCAGTCGGGCCGGGACAGGGGGTAACTATGGCTACACCTTC. Amino acids: CASSRAGTGGNYGYTF.

The gene calls are TRBV7-3 and TRBJ1-2, with D possibly being TRBD1 (5 bases). From germline, CDR1 is SGHTA and CDR2 FQGTGA. The CDR3 length is 13 residues. Trimming pared 5 bases from V and 8 bases from J, leaving 15 bases between. The CDR3 DNA reads TGTGCCAGCAGCCTGGACACGCGAGACGGCTACACCTTC. It specifies CASSLDTRDGYTF.

The sample holds many counts of this clonotype. V usage is TRBV7-9 and J usage is TRBJ2-1; 13 positions agree with TRBD2. Trimming took 8 bases from V and 7 from J; bases not matched to a gene: 5. Germline V lookup: CDR1 SEHNR, CDR2 FQNEAQ (reference sequence). The CDR3 has 14 amino acids. The DNA of the CDR3 is TGTGCCAGCCTTACTAGCGGGAGGGTAAATGAGCAGTTCTTC. Encoded protein: CASLTSGRVNEQFF.

This clonotype showed up just a few times. The J gene is TRBJ2-1, the V gene TRBV20-1, with TRBD1 matching 12 bases. Germline CDR1 is DFQATT and CDR2 is SNEGSKA (reference sequence). Losses at the gene ends were 0 bases for V and 0 bases for J; bases not matched to a gene: 9. There are 19 residues in the CDR3. For the CDR3, the DNA is TGCAGTGCTAGAGAATCCGGGACAGGGGGCTGGAGCTCCTACAATGAGCAGTTCTTC. Its translation is CSARESGTGGWSSYNEQFF.

The CDR3 region is CASSPELLNTEAFF. CDR3 coding DNA: TGTGCCAGCAGCCCAGAGCTCTTGAACACTGAAGCTTTCTTT. V usage is TRBV6-1 and J usage is TRBJ1-1; unclear D gene. Deletions cut 6 bases from V and 0 bases from J, with 11 bases between. The CDR3 contains 14 residues. CDR1 is MNHNS and CDR2 is SASEGT in the germline V gene.

Ten or more counts support this clonotype. This chain joins TRBV7-2 and TRBJ2-7; D ambiguous. The CDR3 contains 15 residues. The germline gives CDR1 SGHTA, CDR2 FQGNSA. V was clipped by 4 bases and J by 6 bases, with 19 bases between them. The CDR3 protein is CASSSYSVTRPEQYF. CDR3 coding DNA: TGTGCCAGCAGCTCTTATTCGGTTACTCGGCCCGAGCAGTACTTC. Supplemented by reference TRBV7-2 and TRBJ2-7, the full variable domain reads GAGVSQSPSNKVTEKGKDVELRCDPISGHTALYWYRQSLGQGLEFLIYFQGNSAPDKSGLPSDRFSAERTGGSVSTLTIQRTQQEDSAVYLCASSSYSVTRPEQYFGPGTRLTVT.

The gene calls are TRBV9 and TRBJ2-1; tentatively, D is TRBD2 (6 bases). From germline, CDR1 is SGDLS and CDR2 YYNGEE. The CDR3 length is 15 residues. The ends were cut back, 0 bases at V and 4 bases at J, with 11 bases in the middle. This chain's CDR3 is CASSVAGGTYNEQFF. In DNA form, the CDR3 reads TGTGCCAGCAGCGTAGCCGGGGGTACTTACAATGAGCAGTTCTTC.

This clonotype appeared a few times. The chain uses TRBV29-1 and TRBJ2-2; D is uncertain. Germline V CDR1 and CDR2: SQVTM, ANQGSEA. The CDR3 consists of 13 residues. V was shortened by 3 bases and J by 1 base, with 6 bases between the two germline ends. The CDR3 spells CSVDVQNTGELFF. CDR3 in DNA: TGCAGCGTTGATGTCCAGAACACCGGGGAGCTGTTTTTT.

V gene TRBV5-5 combines with J gene TRBJ2-7, with 11 bases identical to TRBD2. Germline loops: CDR1 SGHKS, CDR2 YYEKEE (reference sequence). V trimming: 5 bases; J trimming: 2 bases; junction bases outside the gene matches: 9. The length of the CDR3 is 16 residues. CDR3 sequence: CASRFDGTSGTYEQYF. The CDR3 region has the DNA TGTGCCAGCAGATTCGACGGGACTAGCGGAACCTACGAGCAGTACTTC.

V usage is TRBV4-1 and J usage is TRBJ1-5; D is undetermined. V shed 2 bases and J shed 6 bases, with 14 bases lying between them. The V gene's germline CDR1 is MGHRA and CDR2 YSYEKL. The CDR3 has 15 residues. The CDR3 DNA reads TGCGCCAGCAGCCAAACTGGAACAGAGGGTCAGCCCCAGCATTTT. Translating it yields CASSQTGTEGQPQHF.

The CDR3 sequence: CASRFGGDEETQYF. The DNA of the CDR3 is TGCGCCAGCAGGTTCGGCGGGGACGAAGAGACCCAGTACTTC. The chain recombines TRBV5-1 with TRBJ2-5, with a tentative D call TRBD2 (6 bases). The CDR3 is 14 amino acids. Germline V gene sequence: CDR1 SGHRS, CDR2 YFSETQ. V was cut by 5 bases and J by 3 bases, with 14 bases left in between.

The chain combines TRBV20-1 with TRBJ2-7; D uncertain. Looked up from germline, CDR1 is DFQATT and CDR2 is SNEGSKA (reference sequence). This CDR3 spans 16 amino acids. V was trimmed by 1 base and J by 4 bases, leaving 20 bases between them. CDR3 in DNA: TGCAGTGCTAGAGGGGCTTTGATGTCCGCTCCTTACGAGCAGTACTTC. Residues: CSARGALMSAPYEQYF.

This clonotype appeared a few times. V is TRBV12-3 or TRBV12-4 and J is TRBJ1-1, with unresolved D. Trimming pared 3 bases from V and 10 bases from J, leaving 12 bases between. The CDR3 spans 12 residues. The CDR3 DNA follows: TGTGCCAGCAGTTTTCATGATGGGAGAGCTTTCTTT. It translates to CASSFHDGRAFF.

This clonotype was found once. The V gene is TRBV12-3 or TRBV12-4, the J gene TRBJ2-1; 11 bases agree with TRBD2. The V segment lost 7 bases and the J segment 7 bases; nucleotides outside the gene matches: 12. The CDR3 spans 16 residues. The CDR3 is CASTMTSGTIGNEQFF. CDR3 nucleotides: TGTGCCAGCACCATGACTAGCGGGACCATCGGGAATGAGCAGTTCTTC.